The 20 T cell receptor beta chains given below trace back to one sample, sequenced in a study of cytomegalovirus exposure and HLA in healthy donors. Primers: 60 Vbeta forward and 13 Jbeta reverse. Data came from immunoSEQ multiplex PCR; TCRdb stores just in-frame clones and leaves some out. The sample includes 160,000 or so clones, about 78% seen only once; the top ten take 1.4%. The source material was PBMCs. These TCRs come from a male donor in good health and CMV-seronegative.

In this sample, this clone turned up once. This chain joins TRBV13 and TRBJ1-3; no clear D gene. CDR3 length: 12 amino acids. Germline assignment: CDR1 PRHDT and CDR2 FYEKMQ (reference sequence). V shed 3 bases and J shed 3 bases, with 3 bases lying between them. The CDR3 DNA reads TGTGCCAGCAGCTTCGTTGGAAACACCATATATTTT. This translates into CASSFVGNTIYF.

The rearrangement joins TRBV5-1 to TRBJ2-5; 7 bases are a match to TRBD1. V dropped 4 bases and J dropped 5; count of bases not matched to a gene: 5. The CDR3 extends over 13 amino acids. Germline V lookup: CDR1 SGHRS, CDR2 YFSETQ. CDR3 nucleotides: TGCGCCAGCAGCGTGAGGGACAGTGAGACCCAGTACTTC. Its protein is CASSVRDSETQYF.

This clone came up a few times. This chain uses TRBV9 with TRBJ1-2; no clear D gene. Trimming left V 0 bases short and J 10 bases short, with 16 bases between. The CDR3 has 14 amino acids. Germline assignment: CDR1 SGDLS and CDR2 YYNGEE. Here the CDR3 reads CASSVGGGSMPYTF. CDR3 DNA sequence: TGTGCCAGCAGCGTAGGTGGCGGATCTATGCCCTACACCTTC.

The chain joins TRBV7-9 to TRBJ2-7; TRBD1 aligns across 8 bases. The CDR3 consists of 13 residues. Germline V gene data show CDR1 as SEHNR and CDR2 as FQNEAQ (reference sequence). Germline trimming cut 7 bases from V and 6 bases from J; bases unmatched to any gene: 8. The CDR3 DNA reads as TGTGCCAGCACCGGACAGGGAATCGGCGAGCAGTACTTC. Its protein is CASTGQGIGEQYF.

The chain is built from TRBV9 and TRBJ1-4; D is perhaps TRBD1 (6 bases). V lost 1 base to trimming and J lost 0 bases, with 10 bases between them. The CDR3 sequence is 16 residues long. Germline CDR1 SGDLS, CDR2 YYNGEE. CDR3 in DNA: TGTGCCAGCAGCGTAACAGGGCTAGCAACTAATGAAAAACTGTTTTTT. As protein: CASSVTGLATNEKLFF. Using reference TRBV9 and TRBJ1-4 for the parts outside the CDR3, the full variable domain is DSGVTQTPKHLITATGQRVTLRCSPRSGDLSVYWYQQSLDQGLQFLIQYYNGEERAKGNILERFSAQQFPDLHSELNLSSLELGDSALYFCASSVTGLATNEKLFFGSGTQLSVL.

The chain carries TRBV27 and TRBJ2-7; D may be TRBD2 (6 bases). Germline lookup yields CDR1 MNHEY and CDR2 SMNVEV (reference sequence). Trimming left V 3 bases short and J 7 bases short, with 13 bases between. The CDR3 extends over 13 amino acids. CDR3 sequence (DNA): TGTGCCAGCAGTTTCCGGAGGGTGGGGGAGCAGTACTTC. Amino acids: CASSFRRVGEQYF.

In its sample, this clone was seen once. The gene calls are TRBV27 and TRBJ2-3; TRBD2 agrees at 11 bases. V dropped 3 bases and J dropped 6; count of bases not matched to a gene: 8. Germline CDR1 MNHEY, CDR2 SMNVEV (reference sequence). The CDR3 contains 16 residues. CDR3 in amino acids: CASSFWLAGGTDTQYF. CDR3 in DNA: TGTGCCAGCAGTTTCTGGCTAGCGGGGGGTACTGATACGCAGTATTTT.

The rearrangement joins TRBV19 to TRBJ1-5, with D possibly matching TRBD1 (5 bases). The CDR3 length is 15 residues. Between the trimmed V and J ends, which lost 4 bases and 3 bases, there was a span of 13 bases. Germline-derived CDR1 and CDR2 are LNHDA and SQIVND (reference sequence). CDR3 in DNA: TGTGCCAGTAGTAAGGAGGGGCAGCCCAATCAGCCCCAGCATTTT. Residues: CASSKEGQPNQPQHF.

This clone was picked up one time. J is TRBJ2-7 and V is TRBV27; maybe TRBD2 (6 bases). The CDR3 runs to 16 residues. Trimming took 6 bases from V and 0 from J, leaving 18 bases between them. Germline values: CDR1 MNHEY, CDR2 SMNVEV (reference sequence). The CDR3 loop is CASSPSPWRDSYEQYF. In nucleotides, the CDR3 is TGTGCCAGCAGCCCTTCTCCCTGGCGGGACTCCTACGAGCAGTACTTC.

The CDR3 reads CASSTDRSSMNTEAFF. DNA for the CDR3: TGCGCCAGCAGTACGGACAGGTCTAGCATGAACACTGAAGCTTTCTTT. This chain connects TRBV10-1 to TRBJ1-1; 7 bases agree with TRBD1. The CDR3 length is 16 residues. CDR1 is WNHNN, CDR2 SYGVQD, per germline (reference sequence). V lost 5 bases, J lost 0 bases, and 9 bases stayed unmatched.

The J gene is TRBJ1-5, the V gene TRBV11-3; TRBD1 matches at 7 bases. Per the germline V gene, CDR1 is SGHNT and CDR2 is YENEEA. The ends lost 4 bases at V and 3 bases at J; junction bases unmatched: 9. CDR3 length: 16 amino acids. DNA for the CDR3: TGTGCCAGCAGCTCCACCCTCGACAGGGTCAATCAGCCCCAGCATTTT. This translates into CASSSTLDRVNQPQHF.

The CDR3 nucleotides are TGTGCCAGCAGTCCCGTTAGCGGGAGAAATTTCTACGAGCAGTACTTC. It codes for CASSPVSGRNFYEQYF. The chain is built from TRBV28 and TRBJ2-5; 9 bases match TRBD2. The last part of the DNA fits TRBJ2-7 better; the J call may be wrong. Germline V gene sequence: CDR1 MDHEN, CDR2 SYDVKM. This CDR3 is built from 16 residues.

This chain joins TRBV6-6 and TRBJ2-6, with no clear D. Germline V CDR1 and CDR2: MNHNY, SVGAGI (reference sequence). Trimming shortened V by 0 bases and J by 4 bases, and 4 bases separated the two germline ends. This CDR3 is built from 14 residues. CDR3 sequence: CASSYSEGANVLTF. The CDR3 DNA is TGTGCCAGCAGTTACTCGGAGGGGGCCAACGTCCTGACTTTC.

The J gene is TRBJ1-1, the V gene TRBV5-1; unclear D gene. CDR1 is SGHRS, CDR2 YFSETQ, per germline. V was trimmed by 6 bases and J by 3 bases, leaving 21 bases between them. The CDR3 is 16 residues long. Written as DNA, the CDR3 is TGCGCCAGCACCAAGTCCGAGCGAGTTGGAGACACTGAAGCTTTCTTT. Protein product: CASTKSERVGDTEAFF.

The chain combines TRBV19 with TRBJ1-1; TRBD1 matches at 7 bases. The J segment lost 0 bases and the V segment lost 5 bases, leaving 9 bases of the junction unmatched. Germline loops: CDR1 LNHDA, CDR2 SQIVND (reference sequence). The CDR3 runs to 16 residues. The CDR3 nucleotides read TGTGCCAGTAGTTGGGACAGTCAGTTCATGAACACTGAAGCTTTCTTT. Translating gives CASSWDSQFMNTEAFF.

The V call is TRBV6-5, the J call TRBJ1-1; TRBD1 might be the D (5 bases). This CDR3 is 14 amino acids long. Germline CDR1 is MNHEY and CDR2 is SVGAGI. V was pared by 0 bases and J by 5 bases, with 10 bases between. Here the CDR3 DNA reads TGTGCCAGCAGTTACTCGGGTGGGGCTACTGAAGCTTTCTTT. Residues: CASSYSGGATEAFF.

V usage is TRBV9 and J usage is TRBJ1-2; perhaps TRBD1 as D (6 bases). Germline V CDR1 and CDR2: SGDLS, YYNGEE. This CDR3 is built from 13 residues. With 4 bases removed from V and 4 bases from J, the gap between germline ends came to 11 bases. CDR3 in amino acids: CASSPQGPYGYTF. DNA of the CDR3: TGTGCCAGCAGCCCACAGGGACCCTATGGCTACACCTTC.

V and J are TRBV28 and TRBJ2-7, with 9 bases fitting TRBD2. The junction had 10 bases not matched to a gene; V was cut back by 7 bases and J by 0 bases. Germline values: CDR1 MDHEN, CDR2 SYDVKM. The CDR3 runs to 16 residues. The CDR3 protein is CASTRGDSGSSYEQYF. CDR3 in DNA: TGTGCCAGCACCCGGGGTGATAGCGGGAGCTCCTACGAGCAGTACTTC.

The genes are TRBV7-2 and TRBJ1-3; TRBD1 is a possible D gene (6 bases). Per the germline V gene, CDR1 is SGHTA and CDR2 is FQGNSA. The CDR3 sequence is 17 residues long. V lost 6 bases and J lost 0, with 18 bases in between. The CDR3 nucleotides read TGTGCCAGCAGGTCCCGGGCACAGGGTACCTCTGGAAACACCATATATTTT. It translates to CASRSRAQGTSGNTIYF.

A remark on this clone: The identical CDR3 is also encoded by other nucleotide sequences in the sample. CDR3 protein: CASSEGQNEKLFF. CDR3 sequence (DNA): TGCGCCAGCAGCGAGGGACAGAATGAAAAACTGTTTTTT. The genes are TRBV5-1 and TRBJ1-4; 7 bases fit TRBD1. Germline V CDR1 and CDR2: SGHRS, YFSETQ. The CDR3 extends over 13 amino acids. The V gene end was trimmed by 4 bases and the J gene end by 5 bases; junction bases not matched to a gene: 2.